This T cell receptor (beta chain) was recovered during a study of Tregs in tolerant kidney transplant recipients. Study observations and caveats: Validation in larger populations is needed because few patients were studied.

Germline values: CDR1 KGHSH, CDR2 LQKENI. V was trimmed by 1 base and J by 12 bases, leaving 9 bases between them. The CDR3 length is 12 residues. Sequenced by immunoSEQ multiplex PCR; TCRdb stores in-frame clones only, minus some. The table shows approximately 82,000 clones, with 93% occurring only once. Details on this clone: The antigen is undetermined.

Mixed chimerism was transient after nonmyeloablative marrow transplants from related graft donors. The source material was CD4+ T cells from blood (PBMCs), sampled 12 months after the transplant. The chain carries TRBV18 and TRBJ1-4; D perhaps matches TRBD1 (5 bases). This TCR was recovered from a human patient who received a combined kidney and bone marrow transplant. Certain T cells may be donor cells from the graft. CDR3 in DNA: TGTGCCAGCTCACCACGGAGGGACGAACTGTTTTTT. Translated: CASSPRRDELFF.